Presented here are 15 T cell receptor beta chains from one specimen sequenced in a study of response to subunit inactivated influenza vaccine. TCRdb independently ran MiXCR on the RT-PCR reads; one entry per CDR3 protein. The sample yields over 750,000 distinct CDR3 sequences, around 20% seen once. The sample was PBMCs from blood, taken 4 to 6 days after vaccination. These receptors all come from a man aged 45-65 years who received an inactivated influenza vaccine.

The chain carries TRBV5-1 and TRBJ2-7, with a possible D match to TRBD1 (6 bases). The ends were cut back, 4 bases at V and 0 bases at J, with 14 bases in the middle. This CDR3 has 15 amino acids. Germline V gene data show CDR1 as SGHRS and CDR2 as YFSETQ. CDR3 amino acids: CASSLQGTSSYEQYF. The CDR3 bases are TGCGCCAGCAGCCTGCAGGGGACCAGCTCCTACGAGCAGTACTTC.

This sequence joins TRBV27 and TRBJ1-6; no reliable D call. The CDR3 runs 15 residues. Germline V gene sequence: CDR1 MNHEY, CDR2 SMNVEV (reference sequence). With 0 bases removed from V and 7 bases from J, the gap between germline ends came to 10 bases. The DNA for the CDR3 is TGTGCCAGCAGTTTATCGTCAGTGACGAATTCACCCCTCCACTTT. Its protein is CASSLSSVTNSPLHF.

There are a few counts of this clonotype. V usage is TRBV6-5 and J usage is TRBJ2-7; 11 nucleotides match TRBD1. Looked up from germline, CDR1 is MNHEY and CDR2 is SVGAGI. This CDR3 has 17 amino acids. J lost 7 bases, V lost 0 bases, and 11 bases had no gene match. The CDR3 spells CASSYSVLRDRGGEQYF. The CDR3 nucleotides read TGTGCCAGCAGTTACTCGGTTCTCCGGGACAGGGGGGGAGAGCAGTACTTC.

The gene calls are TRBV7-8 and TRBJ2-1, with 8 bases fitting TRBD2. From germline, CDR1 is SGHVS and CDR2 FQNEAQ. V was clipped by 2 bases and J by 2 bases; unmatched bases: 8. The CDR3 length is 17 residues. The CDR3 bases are TGTGCCAGCAGCTTACTCGCGGGGGGCACCACCTACAATGAGCAGTTCTTC. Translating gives CASSLLAGGTTYNEQFF.

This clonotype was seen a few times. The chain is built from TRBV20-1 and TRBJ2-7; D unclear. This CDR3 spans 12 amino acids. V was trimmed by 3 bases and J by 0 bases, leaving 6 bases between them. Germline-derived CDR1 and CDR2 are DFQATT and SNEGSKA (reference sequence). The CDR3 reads CSASTYSYEQYF. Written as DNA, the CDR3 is TGCAGTGCTAGTACTTACTCCTACGAGCAGTACTTC.

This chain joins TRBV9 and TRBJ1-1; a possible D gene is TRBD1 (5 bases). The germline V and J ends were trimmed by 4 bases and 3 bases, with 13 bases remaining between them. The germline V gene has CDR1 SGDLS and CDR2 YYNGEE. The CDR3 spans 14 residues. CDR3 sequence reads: CASSPGPFDTEAFF. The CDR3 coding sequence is TGTGCCAGCAGCCCAGGGCCTTTTGACACTGAAGCTTTCTTT.

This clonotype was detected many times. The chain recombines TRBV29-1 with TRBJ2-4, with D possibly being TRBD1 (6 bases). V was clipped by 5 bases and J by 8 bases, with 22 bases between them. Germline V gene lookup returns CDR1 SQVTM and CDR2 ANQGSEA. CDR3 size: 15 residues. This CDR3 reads CSVLNRAPRGDIQYF. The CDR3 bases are TGCAGCGTTCTGAACAGGGCACCTCGCGGAGACATTCAGTACTTC.

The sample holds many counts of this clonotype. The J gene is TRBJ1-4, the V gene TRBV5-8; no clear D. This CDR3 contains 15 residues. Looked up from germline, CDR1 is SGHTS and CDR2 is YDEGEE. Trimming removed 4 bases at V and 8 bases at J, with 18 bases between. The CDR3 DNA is TGTGCCAGCAGCCCTCAAGTAGGGTTTGGGGAAAAACTGTTTTTT. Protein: CASSPQVGFGEKLFF. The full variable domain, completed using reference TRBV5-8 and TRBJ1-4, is EAGVTQSPTHLIKTRGQQATLRCSPISGHTSVYWYQQALGLGLQFLLWYDEGEERNRGNFPPRFSGRQFPNYSSELNVNALELEDSALYLCASSPQVGFGEKLFFGSGTQLSVL.

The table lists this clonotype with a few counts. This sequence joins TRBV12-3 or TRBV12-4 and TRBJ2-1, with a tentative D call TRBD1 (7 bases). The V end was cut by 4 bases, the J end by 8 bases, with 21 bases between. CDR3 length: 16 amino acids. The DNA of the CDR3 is TGTGCCAGCAGTTGGTCAGGGGGGATTTTGTCGGATGAGCAGTTCTTC. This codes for CASSWSGGILSDEQFF.

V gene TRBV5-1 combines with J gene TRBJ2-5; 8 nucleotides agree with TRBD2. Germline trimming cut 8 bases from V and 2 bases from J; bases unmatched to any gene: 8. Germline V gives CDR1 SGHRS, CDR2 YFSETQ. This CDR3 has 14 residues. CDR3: CASNGGGPQETQYF. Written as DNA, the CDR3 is TGCGCCAGTAATGGCGGGGGGCCACAAGAGACCCAGTACTTC.

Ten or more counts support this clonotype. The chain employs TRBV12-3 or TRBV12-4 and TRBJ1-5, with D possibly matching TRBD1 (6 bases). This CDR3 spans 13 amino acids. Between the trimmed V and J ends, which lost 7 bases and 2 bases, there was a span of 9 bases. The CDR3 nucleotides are TGTGCCAGCAAGGGGGGTGGCAATCAGCCCCAGCATTTT. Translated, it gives CASKGGGNQPQHF.

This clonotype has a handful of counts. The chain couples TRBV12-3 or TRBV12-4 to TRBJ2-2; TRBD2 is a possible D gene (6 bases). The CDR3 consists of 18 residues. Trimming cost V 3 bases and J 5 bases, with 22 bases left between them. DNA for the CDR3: TGTGCCAGCAGTTTGGGACCGCTTATCGCGGGGTGGACCGGGGAGCTGTTTTTT. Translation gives CASSLGPLIAGWTGELFF.

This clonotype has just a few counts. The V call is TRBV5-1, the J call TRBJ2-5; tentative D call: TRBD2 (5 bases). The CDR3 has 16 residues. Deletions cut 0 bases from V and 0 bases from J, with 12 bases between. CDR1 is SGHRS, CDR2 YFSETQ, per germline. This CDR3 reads CASSLGQRTNQETQYF. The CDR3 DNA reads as TGCGCCAGCAGCTTGGGCCAGCGGACCAACCAAGAGACCCAGTACTTC.

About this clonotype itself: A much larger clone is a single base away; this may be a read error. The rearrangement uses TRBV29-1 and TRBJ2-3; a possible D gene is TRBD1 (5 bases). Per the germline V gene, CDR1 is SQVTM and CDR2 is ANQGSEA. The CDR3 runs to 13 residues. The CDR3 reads CSTGHGNTDTQYF. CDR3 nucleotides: TGCAGTACAGGACACGGTAACACAGATACGCAGTATTTT.

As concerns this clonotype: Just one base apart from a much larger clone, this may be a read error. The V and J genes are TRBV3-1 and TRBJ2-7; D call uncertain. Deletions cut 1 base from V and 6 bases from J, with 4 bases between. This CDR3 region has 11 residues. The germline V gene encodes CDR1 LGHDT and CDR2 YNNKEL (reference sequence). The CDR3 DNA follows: TGTGCCAGCAGCCAAGGTTTCGAGCAGTACTTC. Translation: CASSQGFEQYF.